The rows below give T cell receptor beta chains drawn from one sample of a study of blood T cell repertoires in COVID-19. Clones were sequenced by immunoSEQ multiplex PCR, and TCRdb holds only the in-frame ones, with some missing. The data contain about 320,000 clones, roughly 88% of them singletons. Sequenced material: peripheral blood. The receptors were sampled from a woman in her twenties or thirties with COVID-19, enrolled during active disease. The CDR3 runs from the conserved cysteine through the conserved F or W. Fields, in order: J gene, V gene, D gene, clone size, CDR3 protein, CDR3 DNA. D genes are given only for firm matches. Clone size appears in some rows only: once, few, many, or a class for an expanded clone.

j_call: TRBJ1-3
v_call: TRBV6-5
d_call: NA
clone_size: NA
cdr3_aa: CASSYSDTIYF
cdr3_nt: TGTGCCAGCAGTTATTCGGACACCATATATTTT

j_call: TRBJ1-3
v_call: TRBV7-9
d_call: NA
clone_size: NA
cdr3_aa: CASSRWGENTIYF
cdr3_nt: TGTGCCAGCAGCCGGTGGGGGGAGAACACCATATATTTT

j_call: TRBJ2-1
v_call: TRBV11-3
d_call: NA
clone_size: NA
cdr3_aa: CASSLDQMNEQFF
cdr3_nt: TGTGCCAGCAGCTTAGATCAGATGAATGAGCAGTTCTTC

j_call: TRBJ1-3
v_call: TRBV11-2
d_call: NA
clone_size: NA
cdr3_aa: CASSLAPGGTGNTIYF
cdr3_nt: TGTGCCAGCAGCTTAGCCCCCGGGGGGACTGGAAACACCATATATTTT

j_call: TRBJ1-6
v_call: TRBV2
d_call: TRBD1
clone_size: NA
cdr3_aa: CASSTDRGHNSPLHF
cdr3_nt: TGTGCCAGCAGTACCGACAGGGGACATAATTCACCCCTCCACTTT

j_call: TRBJ1-6
v_call: TRBV6-1
d_call: NA
clone_size: NA
cdr3_aa: CASSDRGGGAGSPLHF
cdr3_nt: TGTGCCAGCAGTGACAGAGGCGGGGGGGCCGGTTCACCCCTCCACTTT

j_call: TRBJ1-6
v_call: TRBV4-2
d_call: NA
clone_size: few
cdr3_aa: CASSQDGGSSYNSPLHF
cdr3_nt: TGTGCCAGCAGCCAAGATGGGGGGAGCTCCTATAATTCACCCCTCCACTTT

j_call: TRBJ1-5
v_call: TRBV5-6
d_call: TRBD1
clone_size: NA
cdr3_aa: CASSSTGDRSFNQPQHF
cdr3_nt: TGTGCCAGCAGTTCTACAGGGGACAGGAGTTTTAATCAGCCCCAGCATTTT

j_call: TRBJ2-5
v_call: TRBV18
d_call: NA
clone_size: NA
cdr3_aa: CASSPGHKETQYF
cdr3_nt: TGTGCCAGCTCACCGGGGCACAAAGAGACCCAGTACTTC

j_call: TRBJ2-2
v_call: TRBV18
d_call: TRBD1
clone_size: NA
cdr3_aa: CASSPDRVPSSNTGELFF
cdr3_nt: TGTGCCAGCTCACCCGACAGGGTCCCATCATCGAACACCGGGGAGCTGTTTTTT

j_call: TRBJ2-5
v_call: TRBV7-2
d_call: NA
clone_size: NA
cdr3_aa: CASSLAGGTQYF
cdr3_nt: TGTGCCAGCAGCTTAGCGGGGGGGACCCAGTACTTC

j_call: TRBJ1-4
v_call: TRBV19
d_call: TRBD1
clone_size: NA
cdr3_aa: CASSVGQGGDEKLFF
cdr3_nt: TGTGCCAGTAGTGTCGGACAGGGTGGCGATGAAAAACTGTTTTTT

j_call: TRBJ2-7
v_call: TRBV2
d_call: TRBD1
clone_size: NA
cdr3_aa: CASSDPGQGFEQYF
cdr3_nt: TGTGCCAGCAGTGACCCGGGACAGGGCTTCGAGCAGTACTTC

j_call: TRBJ1-2
v_call: TRBV7-9
d_call: NA
clone_size: NA
cdr3_aa: CASSPRQVPYGYTF
cdr3_nt: TGTGCCAGCAGCCCCCGACAGGTTCCCTATGGCTACACCTTC

j_call: TRBJ2-5
v_call: TRBV19
d_call: NA
clone_size: NA
cdr3_aa: CASSIDTGYGKTQYF
cdr3_nt: TGTGCCAGTAGTATAGATACAGGGTATGGGAAGACCCAGTACTTC